The entry below describes one TCR beta chain. Its antigen is still unknown. V lost 2 bases and J lost 0; bases outside the gene matches: 7. This CDR3 contains 16 residues. Per the germline V gene, CDR1 is SGHRS and CDR2 is YFSETQ. Primers included in the PCR were 60 Vbeta and 13 Jbeta primers. TCRdb keeps only in-frame clones here, not all; method: immunoSEQ multiplex PCR. The sample yields roughly 180,000 clones, roughly 84% seen once. The sample is drawn from a study of cytomegalovirus exposure and HLA in healthy donors. Study background: HLA-typed donors were the source of about 85 million unique TCRs held in an early data release. Study results and caveats: Exclusion as indistinguishable affected some V segments, including TRBV6-2 and TRBV6-3. One variant, a missense change in DCLRE1C, was linked in a later analysis to TCR beta V- and J-gene trimming.

The clonotype was recovered from a man younger than 45 in good health and CMV-seronegative. Sample: PBMCs. V and J are TRBV5-1 and TRBJ1-2; 7 bases line up with TRBD1. The CDR3 spells CASSLRDRASNYGYTF. The CDR3 DNA reads as TGCGCCAGCAGCTTACGGGACAGAGCCTCTAACTATGGCTACACCTTC.